The text below deals with one TCR beta chain. Method: immunoSEQ multiplex PCR; TCRdb's copy keeps in-frame clones and lacks some. This table has some 120,000 clones, roughly 94% appearing once. This entry comes from a study of control samples from healthy donors and cancer patients. The V gene lost 2 bases and the J gene lost 5 bases, with 13 bases spanning the gap. Germline assignment: CDR1 GTSNPN and CDR2 SVGIG (reference sequence). The CDR3 extends over 14 amino acids. V and J are TRBV30 and TRBJ1-5, with D perhaps matching TRBD1 (6 bases). The sequencing sample was made of blood. The sequence came from a man younger than 40 in good health. As DNA, the CDR3 is TGTGCCTGGAGTCGAAGACAGGCGGATCAGCCCCAGCATTTT. Protein sequence: CAWSRRQADQPQHF.